Listed below are T cell receptor beta chains from one sample, sequenced in a study of response to subunit inactivated influenza vaccine. Via MiXCR, TCRdb re-called the RT-PCR reads, giving one row per CDR3 protein. The sample includes roughly 570,000 distinct CDR3 sequences, approximately 15% of them seen just once. The sample was PBMCs from blood, taken 11 to 12 days after vaccination. These receptors were obtained from a man aged 50-59 years who received an inactivated influenza vaccine. Each CDR3 is given with its conserved first and last residue. A D gene is named only where the DNA matches it firmly. Only some rows state a clone size, as once, few, many or a class for expanded clones.

J gene: TRBJ1-2; D gene: TRBD1; V gene: TRBV29-1; clone size: NA; CDR3 DNA: TGCAGCGTTGCTCGGGGACAGGGAAACTATGGCTACACCTTC; CDR3 protein: CSVARGQGNYGYTF
J gene: TRBJ1-1; D gene: NA; V gene: TRBV12-3/TRBV12-4; clone size: NA; CDR3 DNA: TGTGCCAGCACCCGCGGGCAATTAAACACTGAAGCTTTCTTT; CDR3 protein: CASTRGQLNTEAFF
J gene: TRBJ2-2; D gene: NA; V gene: TRBV12-3/TRBV12-4; clone size: NA; CDR3 DNA: TGTGCCAGCAGTCTGCGAATCTACACCGGGGAGCTGTTTTTT; CDR3 protein: CASSLRIYTGELFF
J gene: TRBJ2-2; D gene: NA; V gene: TRBV5-1; clone size: few; CDR3 DNA: TGCGCCAGCAGTGGGGAGACAACGAACACCGGGGAGCTGTTTTTT; CDR3 protein: CASSGETTNTGELFF
J gene: TRBJ2-7; D gene: NA; V gene: TRBV7-9; clone size: few; CDR3 DNA: TGTGCCAGCAGCCCCAGTGGCCTGGGTAAGCTTCGGTACGAGCAGTACTTC; CDR3 protein: CASSPSGLGKLRYEQYF
J gene: TRBJ2-7; D gene: NA; V gene: TRBV6-2/TRBV6-3; clone size: NA; CDR3 DNA: TGTGCCAGCAGCTGGACAGACAACCCTTCCTACGAGCAGTACTTC; CDR3 protein: CASSWTDNPSYEQYF
J gene: TRBJ1-1; D gene: NA; V gene: TRBV5-1; clone size: NA; CDR3 DNA: TGCGCCAGCAGCCTGACGGACGGTATGAACACTGAAGCTTTCTTT; CDR3 protein: CASSLTDGMNTEAFF
J gene: TRBJ1-4; D gene: NA; V gene: TRBV7-2; clone size: many; CDR3 DNA: TGTGCCAGAAGGGATGAAAAACTGTTTTTT; CDR3 protein: CARRDEKLFF
J gene: TRBJ2-1; D gene: NA; V gene: TRBV10-3; clone size: NA; CDR3 DNA: TGTGCCATCACCGCCGGACAGAACAATGAGCAGTTCTTC; CDR3 protein: CAITAGQNNEQFF
J gene: TRBJ1-4; D gene: TRBD1; V gene: TRBV7-6; clone size: NA; CDR3 DNA: TGTGCCAGCAGCTCGGGGACAGCCCTCGAAAAACTGTTTTTT; CDR3 protein: CASSSGTALEKLFF
J gene: TRBJ2-2; D gene: NA; V gene: TRBV27; clone size: few; CDR3 DNA: TGTGCCAGCAGTCCGTTATACACCGGGGAGCTGTTTTTT; CDR3 protein: CASSPLYTGELFF
J gene: TRBJ2-5; D gene: NA; V gene: TRBV18; clone size: few; CDR3 DNA: TGTGCCAGCTCACCACGTGTGGAGACCCAGTACTTC; CDR3 protein: CASSPRVETQYF
J gene: TRBJ2-3; D gene: NA; V gene: TRBV5-1; clone size: many; CDR3 DNA: TGCGCCAGCAGCCCGCCGCCAGTTTCGGATACGCAGTATTTT; CDR3 protein: CASSPPPVSDTQYF
J gene: TRBJ2-1; D gene: NA; V gene: TRBV5-1; clone size: many; CDR3 DNA: TGTGCCAGCAGCTTAGGGCCGAACAATGAGCAGTTCTTC; CDR3 protein: CASSLGPNNEQFF
J gene: TRBJ2-1; D gene: NA; V gene: TRBV4-1; clone size: NA; CDR3 DNA: TGCGCCAGCAGCCAAGACGAATGGGACAATCCCCAAAATGAGCAGTTCTTC; CDR3 protein: CASSQDEWDNPQNEQFF
J gene: TRBJ2-1; D gene: NA; V gene: TRBV5-1; clone size: NA; CDR3 DNA: TGCGCCAGCAGCCTAAGCACAGGTGTGAATGAGCAGTTCTTC; CDR3 protein: CASSLSTGVNEQFF
J gene: TRBJ1-2; D gene: TRBD1; V gene: TRBV12-3/TRBV12-4; clone size: NA; CDR3 DNA: TGTGCCAGCAGTTACTCAACAGGGGGCGCCGGCTACACCTTC; CDR3 protein: CASSYSTGGAGYTF
J gene: TRBJ2-7; D gene: TRBD1; V gene: TRBV2; clone size: few; CDR3 DNA: TGTGCCAGCAGTGAGGGCACAGGGGGCTACTACGAGCAGTACTTC; CDR3 protein: CASSEGTGGYYEQYF
J gene: TRBJ2-1; D gene: NA; V gene: TRBV5-1; clone size: few; CDR3 DNA: TGCGCCAGCAGCTCTGCCAGAGACAATGAGCAGTTCTTC; CDR3 protein: CASSSARDNEQFF
J gene: TRBJ2-2; D gene: TRBD1; V gene: TRBV12-3/TRBV12-4; clone size: few; CDR3 DNA: TGTGCCAGCACCCGGGACAGGGGGCGCCTCGAACGCACCGGGGAGCTGTTTTTT; CDR3 protein: CASTRDRGRLERTGELFF
J gene: TRBJ2-7; D gene: NA; V gene: TRBV4-3; clone size: few; CDR3 DNA: TGCGCCAGCAGCCAAGATATGCTAAAGGGTCAGCAGTACTTC; CDR3 protein: CASSQDMLKGQQYF
J gene: TRBJ2-7; D gene: TRBD2; V gene: TRBV12-3/TRBV12-4; clone size: few; CDR3 DNA: TGTGCCAGCTGTAGCGGGGGAAGCTCCTACGAGCAGTACTTC; CDR3 protein: CASCSGGSSYEQYF
J gene: TRBJ2-2; D gene: TRBD2; V gene: TRBV2; clone size: NA; CDR3 DNA: TGTGCCAGCAGGGGACTAGCGGTTAACACCGGGGAGCTGTTTTTT; CDR3 protein: CASRGLAVNTGELFF
J gene: TRBJ2-1; D gene: NA; V gene: TRBV7-2; clone size: NA; CDR3 DNA: TGTGCCAGCAGCTTAGGGGGGCCCGTGGGCAATGAGCGGTTCTTC; CDR3 protein: CASSLGGPVGNERFF
J gene: TRBJ2-5; D gene: NA; V gene: TRBV29-1; clone size: NA; CDR3 DNA: TGCAGCGCGACGGTCGGGGCAGAGACCCAGTACTTC; CDR3 protein: CSATVGAETQYF